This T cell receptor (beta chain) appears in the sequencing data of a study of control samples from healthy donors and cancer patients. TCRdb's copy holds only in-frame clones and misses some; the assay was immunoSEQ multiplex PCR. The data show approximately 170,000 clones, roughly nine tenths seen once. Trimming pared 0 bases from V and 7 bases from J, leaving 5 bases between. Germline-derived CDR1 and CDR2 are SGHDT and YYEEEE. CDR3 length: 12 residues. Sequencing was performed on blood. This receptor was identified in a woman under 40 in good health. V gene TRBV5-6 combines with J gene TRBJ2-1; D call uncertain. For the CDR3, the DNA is TGTGCCAGCAGCTTGGGGCCGAATGAGCAGTTCTTC. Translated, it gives CASSLGPNEQFF.